This TCR beta chain was identified during a study of beta chain features in type 1 diabetes. Between the trimmed V and J ends, which lost 0 bases and 8 bases, there was a span of 11 bases. The CDR3 runs 13 residues. Germline assignment: CDR1 SGHRS and CDR2 YFSETQ. The whole isolated RNA underwent reverse transcription, so sequencing captured expressed TCRB transcripts. TCRdb's copy holds only in-frame clones and misses some; the assay was immunoSEQ multiplex PCR. Among 900,000 or so clones listed, roughly 15% were seen once. The sequence was collected from a woman aged 18-30 years in good health. The chain couples TRBV5-1 to TRBJ1-1; D unclear. Sequenced input: naive CD4+ T cells from blood. The DNA for the CDR3 is TGCGCCAGCAGCTTGGGTGGAAGCAGCGAAGCTTTCTTT. Translated: CASSLGGSSEAFF.